These 30 T cell receptor beta chains originate from one sample sequenced in a study of cytotoxic CD8 clonotypes in ibrutinib-treated CLL. Sequencing used immunoSEQ multiplex PCR; TCRdb keeps in-frame clones, though not all of them. The data hold about 24,000 clones, with around 73% observed a single time. The material was PBMCs, obtained before ibrutinib treatment. These receptors came from a human donor with chronic lymphocytic leukemia.

V usage is TRBV15 and J usage is TRBJ1-2; 8 bases are a match to TRBD1. Trimming at V came to 5 bases and at J to 4 bases, leaving 6 bases not matched to a gene. Germline V gene lookup returns CDR1 LNHNV and CDR2 YYDKDF (reference sequence). The CDR3 covers 14 residues. Written as DNA, the CDR3 is TGTGCCACCAGCTCCTCGACAGGGGTCTATGGCTACACCTTC. Translated, it gives CATSSSTGVYGYTF.

The chain combines TRBV19 with TRBJ1-1; D remains unclear. The length of the CDR3 is 15 residues. Trimming took off 7 bases at V and 0 bases at J, with 15 bases between the two ends. Germline-derived CDR1 and CDR2 are LNHDA and SQIVND (reference sequence). The CDR3 spells CASTSGGLVNTEAFF. As DNA, the CDR3 is TGTGCCAGTACCAGCGGCGGGCTCGTGAACACTGAAGCTTTCTTT.

The genes are TRBV6-5 and TRBJ2-1; D remains unclear. CDR1 and CDR2 from the germline V gene are MNHEY and SVGAGI. Trimming pared 4 bases from V and 1 base from J, leaving 5 bases between. The CDR3 length is 13 residues. The CDR3 loop reads CASSSESYNEQFF. The CDR3 DNA is TGTGCCAGCAGTTCAGAATCCTACAATGAGCAGTTCTTC.

This chain uses TRBV11-3 with TRBJ2-3; perhaps D is TRBD1 or TRBD2 (7 bases each). CDR1 and CDR2 (germline): SGHNT, YENEEA. Trimming stripped 5 bases from V and 2 bases from J, with 14 bases between. This CDR3 spans 15 amino acids. CDR3 in amino acids: CASSPGGGPTDTQYF. CDR3 sequence (DNA): TGTGCCAGCAGCCCAGGGGGGGGGCCCACAGATACGCAGTATTTT.

The chain employs TRBV28 and TRBJ1-4; 8 bases match TRBD1. The CDR3 is made up of 15 amino acids. The V gene's germline CDR1 is MDHEN and CDR2 SYDVKM. Trimming at V came to 4 bases and at J to 6 bases, leaving 7 bases not matched to a gene. The DNA of the CDR3 is TGTGCCAGCAGTTCTCAGGACAGGGCCCATGAAAAACTGTTTTTT. Protein sequence: CASSSQDRAHEKLFF.

The V call is TRBV5-1, the J call TRBJ2-7; D call uncertain. This CDR3 has 14 amino acids. The germline CDR1 and CDR2 sequences are SGHRS and YFSETQ. V dropped 1 base and J dropped 0 bases, with 8 bases sitting between them. The CDR3 reads CASSLQAHSYEQYF. Here the CDR3 DNA reads TGCGCCAGCAGCTTGCAGGCACACTCCTACGAGCAGTACTTC. Full variable domain (missing parts from reference TRBV5-1 and TRBJ2-7): KAGVTQTPRYLIKTRGQQVTLSCSPISGHRSVSWYQQTPGQGLQFLFEYFSETQRNKGNFPGRFSGRQFSNSRSEMNVSTLELGDSALYLCASSLQAHSYEQYFGPGTRLTVT.

The rearrangement joins TRBV6-7 to TRBJ2-2, with D tentatively TRBD2 (6 bases). TRBV6-7 is annotated as an ORF whose role is uncertain. V was trimmed by 7 bases and J by 0 bases, leaving 9 bases between them. This CDR3 region has 14 residues. The CDR3 DNA is TGTGCCAGCACTTCTAGCGCGAACACCGGGGAGCTGTTTTTT. Its protein is CASTSSANTGELFF.

The CDR3 DNA is TGTGCCAGCAGATTACAGGGGGCAGGTGAAAAACTGTTTTTT. Protein product: CASRLQGAGEKLFF. The V and J genes are TRBV6-5 and TRBJ1-4; 9 positions agree with TRBD1. The V gene end was trimmed by 6 bases and the J gene end by 7 bases; junction bases not matched to a gene: 6. Germline lookup yields CDR1 MNHEY and CDR2 SVGAGI. The CDR3 length is 14 residues.

V usage is TRBV7-9 and J usage is TRBJ1-4, with TRBD1 matching over 7 bases. Germline V lookup: CDR1 SEHNR, CDR2 FQNEAQ (reference sequence). V was clipped by 7 bases and J by 7 bases; unmatched bases: 15. The CDR3 has 16 residues. The CDR3 sequence is CASNNPEGARVEKLFF. The CDR3 bases are TGTGCCAGCAACAACCCTGAGGGGGCGCGGGTTGAAAAACTGTTTTTT.

The rearrangement uses TRBV7-2 and TRBJ2-5; no clear D. Trimming pared 1 base from V and 6 bases from J, leaving 6 bases between. The CDR3 has 12 amino acids. CDR1 SGHTA and CDR2 FQGNSA come from the germline V gene. CDR3 DNA sequence: TGTGCCAGCAGCTTAGAGGTGAAGACCCAGTACTTC. Translation gives CASSLEVKTQYF.

The chain links TRBV11-2 to TRBJ2-3; 9 bases map to TRBD2. The germline gives CDR1 SGHAT, CDR2 FQNNGV. V gave up 4 bases and J gave up 7 bases; unmatched junction bases: 9. The CDR3 length is 15 residues. CDR3 sequence (DNA): TGTGCCAGCAGCTCCTCTCAGCGGGAGGCTTATACGCAGTATTTT. Translating gives CASSSSQREAYTQYF.

The V call is TRBV19, the J call TRBJ2-1; 8 positions match TRBD2. The junction had 7 bases not matched to a gene; V was cut back by 5 bases and J by 1 base. This CDR3 spans 16 amino acids. Looked up from germline, CDR1 is LNHDA and CDR2 is SQIVND (reference sequence). CDR3 DNA sequence: TGTGCCAGTAGTCTCGGGACTAGACCATCCTACAATGAGCAGTTCTTC. The encoded protein is CASSLGTRPSYNEQFF.

The chain couples TRBV5-4 to TRBJ1-1; a weak D match, TRBD1 (6 bases). Germline CDR1 is SGHNT and CDR2 is YYREEE (reference sequence). CDR3 length: 15 amino acids. V shed 0 bases and J shed 1 base, with 10 bases lying between them. The CDR3 region has the DNA TGTGCCAGCAGCTTGGCCGGGGGGCAGAACACTGAAGCTTTCTTT. This encodes CASSLAGGQNTEAFF.

The rearrangement joins TRBV7-9 to TRBJ1-1, with 11 nucleotides matching TRBD1. J lost 1 base, V lost 4 bases, and 2 bases had no gene match. Germline CDR1 and CDR2: SEHNR and FQNEAQ (reference sequence). The CDR3 loop spans 15 amino acids. CDR3 protein: CASSWGTGGNTEAFF. The CDR3 bases are TGTGCCAGCAGCTGGGGGACAGGGGGGAACACTGAAGCTTTCTTT.

The rearrangement joins TRBV5-6 to TRBJ2-1; possible D gene TRBD2, 5 bases. Deletions cut 1 base from V and 9 bases from J, with 11 bases between. Germline-derived CDR1 and CDR2 are SGHDT and YYEEEE. The CDR3 has 13 amino acids. The DNA of the CDR3 is TGTGCCAGCAGCTTGTCTTCCCGGGGTGAGCAGTTCTTC. It encodes CASSLSSRGEQFF.

Concerning this clone itself: At one end the junction does not follow the germline gene, possibly because of a read error. V and J are TRBV20-1 and TRBJ1-1; the D is unclear. Looked up from germline, CDR1 is DFQATT and CDR2 is SNEGSKA (reference sequence). The CDR3 spans 11 residues. Here the CDR3 DNA reads TGCAGTGCCCCCACCCAACCAGTCCACGAGTTT. This translates into CSAPTQPVHEF.

This clone was detected only a few times. The genes are TRBV7-9 and TRBJ1-3; D is ambiguous. The CDR3 has 15 residues. Per germline, CDR1 SEHNR and CDR2 FQNEAQ (reference sequence). V was shortened by 5 bases and J by 4 bases, with 15 bases between the two germline ends. The CDR3 spells CASSPPYRLGNTIYF. The CDR3 DNA is TGTGCCAGCAGCCCCCCTTATCGGCTCGGAAACACCATATATTTT.

V usage is TRBV28 and J usage is TRBJ2-7; TRBD2 matches at 9 bases. The CDR3 has 14 amino acids. The J segment lost 0 bases and the V segment lost 6 bases, leaving 3 bases of the junction unmatched. Germline CDR1 and CDR2: MDHEN and SYDVKM. The CDR3 DNA reads TGTGCCAGCAGCCCTAGCGGGAACTCCTACGAGCAGTACTTC. Its translation is CASSPSGNSYEQYF.

This chain joins TRBV7-6 and TRBJ2-1; 10 bases line up with TRBD2. The germline V gene encodes CDR1 SGHVS and CDR2 FNYEAQ. Trimming at V came to 1 base and at J to 0 bases, leaving 9 bases not matched to a gene. The length of the CDR3 is 19 residues. The CDR3 loop reads CASSLGGLAGVSSYNEQFF. The DNA of the CDR3 is TGTGCCAGCAGCTTAGGGGGGCTAGCGGGAGTCAGCTCCTACAATGAGCAGTTCTTC.

The genes are TRBV30 and TRBJ2-1; TRBD2 might be the D (6 bases). Trimming shortened V by 1 base and J by 9 bases, and 13 bases separated the two germline ends. Germline V gene lookup returns CDR1 GTSNPN and CDR2 SVGIG (reference sequence). The CDR3 spans 13 residues. The CDR3 nucleotides are TGTGCCTGGAGTGGGGGTAGGGAGGCTGAGCAGTTCTTC. It is translated as CAWSGGREAEQFF.

The V and J genes are TRBV7-6 and TRBJ2-7, with TRBD2 identical over 13 bases. The CDR3 length is 17 residues. Germline loops: CDR1 SGHVS, CDR2 FNYEAQ. After removal of 1 base from V and 7 bases from J, the junction contained 10 bases not matched to a gene. CDR3 loop: CASSLGSGTSGMGEQYF. As DNA, the CDR3 is TGTGCCAGCAGCTTAGGGTCCGGGACTAGCGGGATGGGGGAGCAGTACTTC. Using reference TRBV7-6 and TRBJ2-7 for the parts outside the CDR3, the full variable domain is GAGVSQSPRYKVTKRGQDVALRCDPISGHVSLYWYRQALGQGPEFLTYFNYEAQQDKSGLPNDRFSAERPEGSISTLTIQRTEQRDSAMYRCASSLGSGTSGMGEQYFGPGTRLTVT.

CDR3 coding DNA: TGTGCCAGCAGCGTAGGTACTAGCGGGATCCACGAGCAGTACTTC. This sequence encodes CASSVGTSGIHEQYF. V gene TRBV9 combines with J gene TRBJ2-7, with 10 bases matching TRBD2. Germline V gives CDR1 SGDLS, CDR2 YYNGEE. The CDR3 contains 15 residues. With V trimmed by 0 bases and J by 5 bases, 5 bases remained unmatched.

There are a few counts of this clone. CDR3 in DNA: TGTGCCACTAAGGGAGGGGTGAACACTGAAGCTTTCTTT. Protein sequence: CATKGGVNTEAFF. This rearrangement joins TRBV2 to TRBJ1-1; D might be TRBD1 (5 bases). Trimming removed 10 bases from V and 0 bases from J, with 12 bases in between. The germline V gene encodes CDR1 SNHLY and CDR2 FYNNEI. The CDR3 consists of 13 residues.

This chain connects TRBV7-6 to TRBJ2-5; 8 nucleotides align to TRBD1. Germline V gives CDR1 SGHVS, CDR2 FNYEAQ. The CDR3 covers 15 residues. V lost 2 bases and J lost 4; bases outside the gene matches: 6. Here the CDR3 reads CASSLNPGTGETQYF. The CDR3 DNA reads as TGTGCCAGCAGCTTAAATCCCGGGACAGGAGAGACCCAGTACTTC.

V gene TRBV5-1 combines with J gene TRBJ1-1; TRBD1 matches 10 bases. Germline CDR1 SGHRS, CDR2 YFSETQ. This CDR3 has 14 residues. Trimming at V came to 4 bases and at J to 5 bases, leaving 5 bases not matched to a gene. The CDR3 DNA reads as TGCGCCAGCAGCAGTGACAGGGGGCAAACTGAAGCTTTCTTT. Encoded protein: CASSSDRGQTEAFF. The whole variable domain, remainder taken from reference TRBV5-1 and TRBJ1-1, is KAGVTQTPRYLIKTRGQQVTLSCSPISGHRSVSWYQQTPGQGLQFLFEYFSETQRNKGNFPGRFSGRQFSNSRSEMNVSTLELGDSALYLCASSSDRGQTEAFFGQGTRLTVV.

The V gene is TRBV7-2, the J gene TRBJ2-7; TRBD2 aligns across 14 bases. The CDR3 loop spans 15 amino acids. The germline V gene encodes CDR1 SGHTA and CDR2 FQGNSA. V was pared by 5 bases and J by 5 bases, with 5 bases of the junction left unmatched. CDR3 bases: TGTGCCAGCAGCCCGGGACTAGCGGGAGAGGACGAGCAGTACTTC. Amino acids: CASSPGLAGEDEQYF.

The V call is TRBV18, the J call TRBJ2-1, with D perhaps TRBD2 (5 bases). V lost 0 bases and J lost 9, with 9 bases in between. The CDR3 is 13 amino acids. Germline CDR1 is KGHSH and CDR2 is LQKENI. The CDR3 sequence: CASSPPDEGEQFF. CDR3 DNA sequence: TGTGCCAGCTCACCACCGGATGAGGGTGAGCAGTTCTTC.

V and J are TRBV6-5 and TRBJ2-2; D is perhaps TRBD2 (6 bases). From germline, CDR1 is MNHEY and CDR2 SVGAGI. With 0 bases removed from V and 6 bases from J, the gap between germline ends came to 11 bases. This CDR3 is 15 amino acids long. Here the CDR3 DNA reads TGTGCCAGCAGTTACTCGAGTTGGGGGGCCGGGGAGCTGTTTTTT. It specifies CASSYSSWGAGELFF.

The chain joins TRBV28 to TRBJ1-2; 8 bases line up with TRBD1. J gave up 6 bases and V 6 bases, and 6 bases lay outside the gene matches. The CDR3 has 13 residues. CDR1 is MDHEN, CDR2 SYDVKM, per germline. CDR3 in amino acids: CASRSTGEDGYTF. CDR3 nucleotide sequence: TGTGCCAGCAGATCGACAGGGGAGGATGGCTACACCTTC.

V and J are TRBV6-5 and TRBJ1-2; D not resolved. CDR3 length: 12 residues. V lost 6 bases to trimming and J lost 4 bases, with 9 bases between them. Looked up from germline, CDR1 is MNHEY and CDR2 is SVGAGI. The CDR3 loop is CASRRDIYGYTF. The CDR3 nucleotides read TGTGCCAGCAGACGCGACATCTATGGCTACACCTTC.